This record concerns one T cell receptor (beta chain) sequence. The antigen is not known. Method: immunoSEQ multiplex PCR; TCRdb's copy keeps in-frame clones and lacks some. The sample shows about 26,000 clones, 88% of them seen only once. Trimming took off 3 bases at V and 11 bases at J, with 16 bases between the two ends. CDR3 length equals 13 residues. In germline, CDR1 is LNHDA, CDR2 SQIVND (reference sequence). These data are taken from a study of OX40 agonist ivuxolimab in advanced cancers. About the study: Dose-escalation patients' cancers were hepatocellular carcinoma, melanoma, renal cell or head and neck cancer. Prior therapy, whether anti-PD-1, anti-PD-L1 or anti-CTLA-4, was allowed, and 40% had some.

Findings and limits, study-wide: The specificity for antigen of the expanded peripheral T cells was not determined.

Source: CD4+ or CD8+ T cells sorted from blood, taken in a trial of the OX40 agonist ivuxolimab. The TCR was taken from an adult with an advanced solid tumor such as melanoma, head and neck, liver or kidney cancer. V gene TRBV19 combines with J gene TRBJ1-1; D possibly corresponds to TRBD1 (6 bases). The CDR3 sequence: CASSISGGGVAFF. In nucleotides, the CDR3 is TGTGCCAGTAGTATCTCGGGGGGCGGTGTGGCTTTCTTT.